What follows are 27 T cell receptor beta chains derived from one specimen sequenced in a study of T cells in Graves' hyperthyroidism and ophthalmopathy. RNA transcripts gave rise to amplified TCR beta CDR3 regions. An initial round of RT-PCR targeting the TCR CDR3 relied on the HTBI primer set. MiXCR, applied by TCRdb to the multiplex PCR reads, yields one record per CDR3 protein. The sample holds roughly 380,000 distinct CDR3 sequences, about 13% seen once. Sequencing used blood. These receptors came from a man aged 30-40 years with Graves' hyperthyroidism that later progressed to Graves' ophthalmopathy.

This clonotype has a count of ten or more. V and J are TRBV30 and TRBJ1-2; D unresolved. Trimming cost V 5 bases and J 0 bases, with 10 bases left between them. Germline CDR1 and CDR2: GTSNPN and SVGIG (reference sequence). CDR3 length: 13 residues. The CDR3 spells CAWGYTTNYGYTF. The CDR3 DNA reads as TGTGCCTGGGGGTACACGACTAACTATGGCTACACCTTC.

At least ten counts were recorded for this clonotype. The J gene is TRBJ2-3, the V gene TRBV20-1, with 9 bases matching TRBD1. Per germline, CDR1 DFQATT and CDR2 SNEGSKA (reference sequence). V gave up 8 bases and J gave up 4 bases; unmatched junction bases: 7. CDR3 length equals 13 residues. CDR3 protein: CSPGTGRADTQYF. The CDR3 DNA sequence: TGCAGTCCCGGGACAGGGCGCGCAGATACGCAGTATTTT.

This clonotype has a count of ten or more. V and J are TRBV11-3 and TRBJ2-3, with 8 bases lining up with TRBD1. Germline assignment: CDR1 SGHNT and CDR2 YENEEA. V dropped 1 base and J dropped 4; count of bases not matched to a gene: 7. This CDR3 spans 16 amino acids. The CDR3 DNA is TGTGCCAGCAGCTTAGTCGCGGACAGGGACCCAGATACGCAGTATTTT. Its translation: CASSLVADRDPDTQYF.

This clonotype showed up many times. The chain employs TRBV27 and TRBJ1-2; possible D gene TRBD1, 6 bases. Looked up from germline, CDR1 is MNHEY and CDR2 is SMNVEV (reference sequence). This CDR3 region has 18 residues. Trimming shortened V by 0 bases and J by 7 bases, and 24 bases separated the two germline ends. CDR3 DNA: TGTGCCAGCAGTTTATCCGGTACCCTTTATGTACAGGGAGGTGGCTACACCTTC. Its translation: CASSLSGTLYVQGGGYTF.

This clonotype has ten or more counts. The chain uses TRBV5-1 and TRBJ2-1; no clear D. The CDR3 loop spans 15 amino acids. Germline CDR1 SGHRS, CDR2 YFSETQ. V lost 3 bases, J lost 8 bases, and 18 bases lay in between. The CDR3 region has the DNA TGCGCCAGCAGCTCGGTGGGTTTCGGTATTGATGAGCAGTTCTTC. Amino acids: CASSSVGFGIDEQFF.

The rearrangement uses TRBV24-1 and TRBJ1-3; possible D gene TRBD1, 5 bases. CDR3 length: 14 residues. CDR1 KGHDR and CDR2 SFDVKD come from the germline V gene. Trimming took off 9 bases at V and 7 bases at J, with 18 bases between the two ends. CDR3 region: CATDPGPSINTIYF. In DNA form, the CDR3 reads TGTGCCACCGATCCGGGACCGAGTATTAACACCATATATTTT.

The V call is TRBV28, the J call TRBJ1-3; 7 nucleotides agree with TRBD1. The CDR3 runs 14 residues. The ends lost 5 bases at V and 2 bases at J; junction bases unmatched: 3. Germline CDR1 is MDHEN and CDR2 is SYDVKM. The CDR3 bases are TGTGCCAGCAGTATCAGGGGGGCTGGAAACACCATATATTTT. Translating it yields CASSIRGAGNTIYF.

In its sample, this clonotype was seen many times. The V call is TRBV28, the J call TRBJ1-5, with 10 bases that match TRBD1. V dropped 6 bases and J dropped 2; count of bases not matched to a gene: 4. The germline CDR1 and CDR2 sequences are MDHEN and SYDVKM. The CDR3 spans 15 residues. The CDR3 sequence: CASRTGQGGNQPQHF. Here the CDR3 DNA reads TGTGCCAGCAGGACAGGACAGGGGGGCAATCAGCCCCAGCATTTT.

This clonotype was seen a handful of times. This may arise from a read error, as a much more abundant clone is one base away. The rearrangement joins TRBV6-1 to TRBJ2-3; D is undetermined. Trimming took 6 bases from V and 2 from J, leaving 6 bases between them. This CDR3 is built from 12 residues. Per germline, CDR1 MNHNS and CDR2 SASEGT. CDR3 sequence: CASRSYTDTQYF. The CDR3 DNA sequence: TGTGCCAGCAGGAGCTACACAGATACGCAGTATTTT.

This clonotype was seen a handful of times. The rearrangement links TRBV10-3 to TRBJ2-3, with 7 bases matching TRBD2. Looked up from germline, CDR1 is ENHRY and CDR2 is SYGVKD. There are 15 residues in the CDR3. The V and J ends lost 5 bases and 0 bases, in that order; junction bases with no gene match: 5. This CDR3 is CAISPSGPSTDTQYF. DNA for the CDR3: TGTGCCATCAGTCCTAGCGGCCCTAGCACAGATACGCAGTATTTT.

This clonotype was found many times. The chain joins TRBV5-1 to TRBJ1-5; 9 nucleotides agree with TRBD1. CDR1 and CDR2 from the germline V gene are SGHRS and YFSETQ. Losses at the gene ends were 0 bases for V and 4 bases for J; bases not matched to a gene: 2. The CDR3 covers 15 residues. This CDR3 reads CASSLEGTGNQPQHF. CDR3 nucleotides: TGCGCCAGCAGCTTGGAGGGGACAGGGAATCAGCCCCAGCATTTT.

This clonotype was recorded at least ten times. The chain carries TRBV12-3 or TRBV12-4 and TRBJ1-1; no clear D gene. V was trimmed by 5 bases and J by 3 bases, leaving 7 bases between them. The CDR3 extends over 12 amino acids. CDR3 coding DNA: TGTGCCAGCAGTAAAATGTACACTGAAGCTTTCTTT. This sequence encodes CASSKMYTEAFF.

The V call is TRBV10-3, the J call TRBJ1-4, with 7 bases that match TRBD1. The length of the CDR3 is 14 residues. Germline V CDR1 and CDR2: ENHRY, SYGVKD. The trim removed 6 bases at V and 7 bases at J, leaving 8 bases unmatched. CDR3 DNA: TGTGCCATCAGCTTGACAGGGTTGAGTGAAAAACTGTTTTTT. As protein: CAISLTGLSEKLFF.

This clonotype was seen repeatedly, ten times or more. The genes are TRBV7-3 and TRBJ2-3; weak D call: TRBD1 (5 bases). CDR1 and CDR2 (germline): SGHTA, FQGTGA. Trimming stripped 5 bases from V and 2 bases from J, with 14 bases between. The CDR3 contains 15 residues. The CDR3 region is CASSVAGHYTDTQYF. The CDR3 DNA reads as TGTGCCAGCAGCGTCGCAGGACATTACACAGATACGCAGTATTTT.

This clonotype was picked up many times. In DNA, the CDR3 is TGTGCCAGCTCGGTGGGGGCTGCCTACGAGCAGTACTTC. Residues: CASSVGAAYEQYF. The gene calls are TRBV9 and TRBJ2-7; a possible D gene is TRBD1 (6 bases). The germline V and J ends were trimmed by 7 bases and 2 bases, with 13 bases remaining between them. Germline CDR1 SGDLS, CDR2 YYNGEE. This CDR3 is built from 13 residues. Variable domain in full (rest from reference TRBV9 and TRBJ2-7): DSGVTQTPKHLITATGQRVTLRCSPRSGDLSVYWYQQSLDQGLQFLIQYYNGEERAKGNILERFSAQQFPDLHSELNLSSLELGDSALYFCASSVGAAYEQYFGPGTRLTVT.

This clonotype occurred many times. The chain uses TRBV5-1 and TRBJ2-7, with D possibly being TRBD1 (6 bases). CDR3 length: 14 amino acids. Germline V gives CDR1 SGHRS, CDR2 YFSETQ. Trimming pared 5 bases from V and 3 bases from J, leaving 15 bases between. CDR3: CASRRPGQNYEQYF. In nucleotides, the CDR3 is TGCGCCAGCAGGAGACCCGGACAGAACTACGAGCAGTACTTC.

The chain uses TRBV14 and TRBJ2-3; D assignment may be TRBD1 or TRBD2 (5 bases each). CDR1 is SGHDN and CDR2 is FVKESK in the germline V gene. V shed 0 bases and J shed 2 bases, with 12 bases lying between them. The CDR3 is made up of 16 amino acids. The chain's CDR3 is CASSQDPGTLTDTQYF. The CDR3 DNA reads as TGTGCCAGCAGCCAAGATCCCGGGACCCTCACAGATACGCAGTATTTT.

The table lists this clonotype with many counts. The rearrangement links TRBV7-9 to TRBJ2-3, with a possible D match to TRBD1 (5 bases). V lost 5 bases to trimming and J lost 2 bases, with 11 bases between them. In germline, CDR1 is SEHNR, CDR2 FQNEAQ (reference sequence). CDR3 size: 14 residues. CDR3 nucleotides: TGTGCCAGCAGCAAAATGACAGACACAGATACGCAGTATTTT. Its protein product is CASSKMTDTDTQYF.

The CDR3 DNA is TGTGCCAGCAGCGCCGGGACTAGTAACGAGCAGTACTTC. Its protein is CASSAGTSNEQYF. This chain links TRBV9 with TRBJ2-7; 8 bases map to TRBD2. Looked up from germline, CDR1 is SGDLS and CDR2 is YYNGEE. The CDR3 runs 13 residues. With V trimmed by 3 bases and J by 5 bases, 4 bases remained unmatched.

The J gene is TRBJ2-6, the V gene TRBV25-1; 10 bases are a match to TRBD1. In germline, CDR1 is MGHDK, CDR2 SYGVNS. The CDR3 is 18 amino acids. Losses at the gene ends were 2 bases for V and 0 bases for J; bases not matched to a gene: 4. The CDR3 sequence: CASSEPGQGFSGANVLTF. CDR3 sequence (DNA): TGTGCCAGCAGTGAACCGGGACAGGGGTTCTCTGGGGCCAACGTCCTGACTTTC.

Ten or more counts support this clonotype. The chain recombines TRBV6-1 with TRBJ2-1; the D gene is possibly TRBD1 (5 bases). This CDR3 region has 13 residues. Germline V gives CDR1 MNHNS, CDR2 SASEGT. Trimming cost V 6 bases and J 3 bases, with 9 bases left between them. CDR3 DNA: TGTGCCAGCAGGGGCAGGGTCTACAATGAGCAGTTCTTC. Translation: CASRGRVYNEQFF.

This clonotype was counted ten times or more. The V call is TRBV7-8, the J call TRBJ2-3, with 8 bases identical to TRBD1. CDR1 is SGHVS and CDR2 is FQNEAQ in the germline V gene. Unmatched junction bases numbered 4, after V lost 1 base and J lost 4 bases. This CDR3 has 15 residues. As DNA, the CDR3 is TGTGCCAGCAGCTTAGGGACAGGGAGAGCAGATACGCAGTATTTT. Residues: CASSLGTGRADTQYF.

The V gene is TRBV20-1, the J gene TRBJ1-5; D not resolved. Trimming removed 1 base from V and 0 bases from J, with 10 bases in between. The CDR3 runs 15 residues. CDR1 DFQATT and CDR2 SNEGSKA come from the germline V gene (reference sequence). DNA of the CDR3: TGCAGTGCTAGAGTGGGAAAATATAGCAATCAGCCCCAGCATTTT. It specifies CSARVGKYSNQPQHF.

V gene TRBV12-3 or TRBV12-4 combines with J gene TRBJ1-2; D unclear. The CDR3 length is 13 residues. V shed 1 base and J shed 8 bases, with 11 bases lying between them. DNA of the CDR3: TGTGCCAGCAGTTTAGATTGGGTCAGCGGCTACACCTTC. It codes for CASSLDWVSGYTF.

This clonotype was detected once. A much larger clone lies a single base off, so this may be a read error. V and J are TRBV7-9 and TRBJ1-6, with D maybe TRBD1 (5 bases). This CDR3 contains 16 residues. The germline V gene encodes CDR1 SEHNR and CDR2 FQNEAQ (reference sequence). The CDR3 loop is CATSLEGVTYNSPLHF. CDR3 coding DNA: TGTGCCACCAGCTTAGAAGGGGTGACCTATAATTCACCCCTCCACTTT. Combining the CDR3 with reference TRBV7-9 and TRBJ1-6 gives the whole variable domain DTGVSQNPRHKITKRGQNVTFRCDPISEHNRLYWYRQTLGQGPEFLTYFQNEAQLEKSRLLSDRFSAERPKGSFSTLEIQRTEQGDSAMYLCATSLEGVTYNSPLHFGNGTRLTVT.

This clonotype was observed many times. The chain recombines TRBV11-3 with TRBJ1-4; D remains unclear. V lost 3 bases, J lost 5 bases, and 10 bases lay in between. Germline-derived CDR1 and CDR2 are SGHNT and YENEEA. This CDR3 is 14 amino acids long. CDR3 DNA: TGTGCCAGCAGCTTTGACGGAGCAAATGAAAAACTGTTTTTT. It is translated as CASSFDGANEKLFF. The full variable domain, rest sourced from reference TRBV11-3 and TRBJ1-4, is EAGVVQSPRYKIIEKKQPVAFWCNPISGHNTLYWYLQNLGQGPELLIRYENEEAVDDSQLPKDRFSAERLKGVDSTLKIQPAELGDSAVYLCASSFDGANEKLFFGSGTQLSVL.

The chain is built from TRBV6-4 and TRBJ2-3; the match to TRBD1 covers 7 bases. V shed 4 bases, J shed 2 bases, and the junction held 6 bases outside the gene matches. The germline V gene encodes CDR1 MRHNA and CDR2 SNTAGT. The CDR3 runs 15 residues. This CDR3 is CASSVETGHTDTQYF. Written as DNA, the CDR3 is TGTGCCAGCAGTGTCGAGACAGGGCACACAGATACGCAGTATTTT.